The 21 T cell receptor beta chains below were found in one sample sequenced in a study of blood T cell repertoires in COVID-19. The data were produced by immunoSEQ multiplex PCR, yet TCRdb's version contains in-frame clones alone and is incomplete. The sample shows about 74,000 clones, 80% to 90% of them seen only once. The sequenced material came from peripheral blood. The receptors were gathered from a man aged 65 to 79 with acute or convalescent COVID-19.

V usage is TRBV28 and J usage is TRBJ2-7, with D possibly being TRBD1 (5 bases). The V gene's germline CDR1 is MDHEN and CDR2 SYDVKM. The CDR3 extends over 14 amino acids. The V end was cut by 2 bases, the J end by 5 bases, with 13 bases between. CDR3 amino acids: CASSLQQGWHEQYF. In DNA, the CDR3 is TGTGCCAGCAGTTTACAGCAGGGTTGGCACGAGCAGTACTTC.

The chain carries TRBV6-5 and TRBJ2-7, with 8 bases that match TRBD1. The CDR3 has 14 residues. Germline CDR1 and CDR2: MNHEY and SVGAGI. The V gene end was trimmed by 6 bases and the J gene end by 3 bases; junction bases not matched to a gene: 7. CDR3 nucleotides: TGTGCCAGCAGGGCGGGACAGGCGATCTACGAGCAGTACTTC. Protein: CASRAGQAIYEQYF.

For the CDR3, the DNA is TGTGCCAGCAGTGAAGCCCAGAGGCTAAATGAAAAACTGTTTTTT. This translates into CASSEAQRLNEKLFF. The rearrangement links TRBV6-1 to TRBJ1-4; D unresolved. The CDR3 is 15 residues long. CDR1 MNHNS and CDR2 SASEGT come from the germline V gene. Trimming left V 0 bases short and J 5 bases short, with 10 bases between.

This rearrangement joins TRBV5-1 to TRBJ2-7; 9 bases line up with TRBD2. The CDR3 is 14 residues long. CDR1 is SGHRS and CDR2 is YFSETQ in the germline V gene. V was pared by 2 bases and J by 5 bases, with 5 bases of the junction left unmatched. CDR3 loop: CASSFGAGGDEQYF. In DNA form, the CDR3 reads TGCGCCAGCAGCTTCGGAGCGGGAGGCGACGAGCAGTACTTC.

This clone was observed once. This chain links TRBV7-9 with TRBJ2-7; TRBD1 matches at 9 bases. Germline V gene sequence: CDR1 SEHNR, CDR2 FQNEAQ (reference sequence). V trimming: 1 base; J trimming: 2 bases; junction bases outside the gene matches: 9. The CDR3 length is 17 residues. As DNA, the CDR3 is TGTGCCAGCAGCTTAGGGTCCGGGACAGGGACCCCCTACGAGCAGTACTTC. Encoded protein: CASSLGSGTGTPYEQYF.

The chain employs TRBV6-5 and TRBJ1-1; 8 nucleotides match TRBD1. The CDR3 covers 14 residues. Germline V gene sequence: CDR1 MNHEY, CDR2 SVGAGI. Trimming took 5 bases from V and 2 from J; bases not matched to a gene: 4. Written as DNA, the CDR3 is TGTGCCAGCAGTACCAGGGGGCCAAACACTGAAGCTTTCTTT. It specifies CASSTRGPNTEAFF.

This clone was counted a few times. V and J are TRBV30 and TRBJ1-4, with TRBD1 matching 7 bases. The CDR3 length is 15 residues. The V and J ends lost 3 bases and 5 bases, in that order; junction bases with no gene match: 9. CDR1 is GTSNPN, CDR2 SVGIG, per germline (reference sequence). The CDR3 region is CAWRTPGTENEKLFF. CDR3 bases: TGTGCCTGGAGGACCCCCGGGACAGAAAATGAAAAACTGTTTTTT.

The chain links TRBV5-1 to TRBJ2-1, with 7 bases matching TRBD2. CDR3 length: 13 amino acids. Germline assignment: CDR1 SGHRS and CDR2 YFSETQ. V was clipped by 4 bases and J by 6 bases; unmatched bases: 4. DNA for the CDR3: TGCGCCAGCAGCGTCAGCGGGGTCAATGAGCAGTTCTTC. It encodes CASSVSGVNEQFF.

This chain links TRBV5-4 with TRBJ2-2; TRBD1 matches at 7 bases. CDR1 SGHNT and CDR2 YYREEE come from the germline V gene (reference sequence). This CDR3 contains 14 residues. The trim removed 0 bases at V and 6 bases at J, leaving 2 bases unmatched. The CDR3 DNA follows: TGTGCCAGCAGCTTGGCCGGGACAGCCGGGGAGCTGTTTTTT. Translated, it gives CASSLAGTAGELFF.

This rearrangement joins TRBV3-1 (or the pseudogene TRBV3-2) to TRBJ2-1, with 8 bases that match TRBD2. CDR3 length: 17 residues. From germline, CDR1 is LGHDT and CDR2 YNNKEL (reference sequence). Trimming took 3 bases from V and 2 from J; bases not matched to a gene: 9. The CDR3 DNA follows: TGTGCCAGCAGCCAGCATCCGGGACTAGGCCCCTACAATGAGCAGTTCTTC. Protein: CASSQHPGLGPYNEQFF.

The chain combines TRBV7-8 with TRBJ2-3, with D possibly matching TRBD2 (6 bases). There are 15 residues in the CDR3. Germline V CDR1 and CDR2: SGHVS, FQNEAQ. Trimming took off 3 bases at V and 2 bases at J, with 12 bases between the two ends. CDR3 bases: TGTGCCAGCAGCTTTTTACGGGGACTCACAGATACGCAGTATTTT. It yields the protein CASSFLRGLTDTQYF. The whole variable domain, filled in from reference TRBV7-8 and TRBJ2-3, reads GAGVSQSPRYKVAKRGQDVALRCDPISGHVSLFWYQQALGQGPEFLTYFQNEAQLDKSGLPSDRFFAERPEGSVSTLKIQRTQQEDSAVYLCASSFLRGLTDTQYFGPGTRLTVL.

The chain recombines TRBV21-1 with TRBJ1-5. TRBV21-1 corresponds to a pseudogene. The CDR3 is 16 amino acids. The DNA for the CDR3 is TGTGCCAGCAGCAAAGGTCGGGGTAGTAGCAATCAGCCCCAGCATTTT. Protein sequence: CASSKGRGSSNQPQHF.

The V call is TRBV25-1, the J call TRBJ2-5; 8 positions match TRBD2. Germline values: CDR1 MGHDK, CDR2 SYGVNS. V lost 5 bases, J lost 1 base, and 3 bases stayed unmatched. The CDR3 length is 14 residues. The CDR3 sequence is CASSRGGPQETQYF. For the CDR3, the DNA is TGTGCCAGCAGTCGGGGGGGGCCCCAAGAGACCCAGTACTTC.

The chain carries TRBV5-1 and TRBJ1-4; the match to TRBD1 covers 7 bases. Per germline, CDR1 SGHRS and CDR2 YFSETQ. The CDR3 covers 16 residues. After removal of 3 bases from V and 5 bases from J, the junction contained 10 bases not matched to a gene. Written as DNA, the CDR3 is TGCGCCAGCAGCTCGGAGGGGGCAGCGACAAATGAAAAACTGTTTTTT. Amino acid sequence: CASSSEGAATNEKLFF.

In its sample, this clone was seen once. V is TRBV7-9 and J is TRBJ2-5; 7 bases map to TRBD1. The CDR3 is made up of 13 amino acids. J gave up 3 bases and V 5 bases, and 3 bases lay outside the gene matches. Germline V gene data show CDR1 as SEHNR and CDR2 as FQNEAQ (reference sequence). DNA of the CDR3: TGTGCCAGCAGCACCGGACAGGAAGAGACCCAGTACTTC. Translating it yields CASSTGQEETQYF.

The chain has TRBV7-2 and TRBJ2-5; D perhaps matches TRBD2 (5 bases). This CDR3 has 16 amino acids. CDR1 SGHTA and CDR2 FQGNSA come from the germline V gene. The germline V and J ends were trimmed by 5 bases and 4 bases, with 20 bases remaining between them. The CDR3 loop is CASSRSSTRELETQYF. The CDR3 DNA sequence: TGTGCCAGCAGCAGATCTAGCACAAGAGAGCTAGAGACCCAGTACTTC.

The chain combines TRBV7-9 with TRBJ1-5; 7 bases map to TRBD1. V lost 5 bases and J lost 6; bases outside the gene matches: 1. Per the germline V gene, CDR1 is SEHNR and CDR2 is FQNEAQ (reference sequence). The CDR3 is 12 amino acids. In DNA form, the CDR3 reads TGTGCCAGCAGCCAGGGGGGTCAGCCCCAGCATTTT. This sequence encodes CASSQGGQPQHF.

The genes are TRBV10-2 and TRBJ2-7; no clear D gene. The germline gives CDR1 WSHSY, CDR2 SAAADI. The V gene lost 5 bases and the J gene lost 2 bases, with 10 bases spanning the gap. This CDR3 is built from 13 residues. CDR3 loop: CASSSGGAYEQYF. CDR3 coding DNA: TGCGCCAGCAGTAGTGGCGGCGCCTACGAGCAGTACTTC.

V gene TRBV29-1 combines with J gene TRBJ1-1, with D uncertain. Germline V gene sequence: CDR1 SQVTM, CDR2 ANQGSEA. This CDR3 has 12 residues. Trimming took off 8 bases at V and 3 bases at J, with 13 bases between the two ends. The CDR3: CSHSRGDTEAFF. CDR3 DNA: TGCAGCCATTCCCGGGGAGACACTGAAGCTTTCTTT.

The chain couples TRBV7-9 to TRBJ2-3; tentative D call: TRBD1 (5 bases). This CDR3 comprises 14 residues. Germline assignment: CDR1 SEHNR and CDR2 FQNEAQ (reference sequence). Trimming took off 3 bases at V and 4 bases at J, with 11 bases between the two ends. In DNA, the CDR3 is TGTGCCAGCAGCTTCGCTGACAGCCCAGATACGCAGTATTTT. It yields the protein CASSFADSPDTQYF.

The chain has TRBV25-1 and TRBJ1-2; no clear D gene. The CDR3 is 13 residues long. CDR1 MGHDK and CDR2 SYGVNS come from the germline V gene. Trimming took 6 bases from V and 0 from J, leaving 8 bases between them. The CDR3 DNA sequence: TGTGCCAGCAGGGAGGAAGCTAACTATGGCTACACCTTC. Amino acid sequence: CASREEANYGYTF.